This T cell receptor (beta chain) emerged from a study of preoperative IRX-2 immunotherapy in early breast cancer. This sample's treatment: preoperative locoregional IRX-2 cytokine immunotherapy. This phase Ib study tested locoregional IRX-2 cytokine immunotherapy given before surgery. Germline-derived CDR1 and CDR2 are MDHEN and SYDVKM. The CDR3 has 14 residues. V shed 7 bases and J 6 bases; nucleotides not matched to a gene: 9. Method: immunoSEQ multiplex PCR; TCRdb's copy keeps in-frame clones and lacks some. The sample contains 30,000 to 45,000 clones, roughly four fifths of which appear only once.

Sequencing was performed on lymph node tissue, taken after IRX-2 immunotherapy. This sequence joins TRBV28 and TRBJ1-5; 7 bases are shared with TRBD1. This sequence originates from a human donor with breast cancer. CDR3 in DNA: TGTGCCAGCAACCGACAGGGCCCTGCTCAGCCCCAGCATTTT. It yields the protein CASNRQGPAQPQHF.